The rows below give T cell receptor beta chains drawn from one sample of a study of T cells after yellow fever vaccination. TCRdb ran MiXCR on the 5' RACE reads and lists one entry per CDR3 protein. The sample includes approximately 600,000 distinct CDR3 sequences, over 9% of them seen just once. The sample consisted of PBMCs, taken on the day of the yellow fever booster vaccination. All receptors derive from a man aged 25 to 40 who received the YFV17D yellow fever vaccine. Each CDR3 is given with its conserved first and last residue. A D gene is named only where the DNA matches it firmly. Size tells how often a clone was seen (once, few, many) or the class of an expanded clone, and some rows leave it out.

V: TRBV7-2; J: TRBJ1-2; D: -; size: -; DNA: TGTGCCAGCAGCCCGACTGGACTCTATGGCTACACCTTC; CDR3: CASSPTGLYGYTF
V: TRBV5-4; J: TRBJ1-2; D: -; size: -; DNA: TGTGCCAGCAGCTTGCCAGCCTCAGGGGTCTATGGCTACACCTTC; CDR3: CASSLPASGVYGYTF
V: TRBV29-1; J: TRBJ2-1; D: -; size: -; DNA: TGCAGCGTTGAATCGGGAGTCCCCGCACACAATGAGCAGTTCTTC; CDR3: CSVESGVPAHNEQFF
V: TRBV7-2; J: TRBJ2-7; D: -; size: -; DNA: TGTGCCAGCAGCTTAGTGACTATTCAGTACTTC; CDR3: CASSLVTIQYF
V: TRBV6-1; J: TRBJ2-7; D: TRBD2; size: -; DNA: TGTGCCAGCAGCCGCGGGACTAGCGGGAGGGCCCGGTCCTACGAGCAGTACTTC; CDR3: CASSRGTSGRARSYEQYF
V: TRBV24-1; J: TRBJ2-1; D: TRBD1; size: -; DNA: TGTGCCACCAGTGTGGCAGGGGGCGTAGAGCAGTTCTTC; CDR3: CATSVAGGVEQFF
V: TRBV28; J: TRBJ2-3; D: TRBD1; size: -; DNA: TGTGCCAGCACTTTGCAGGGGGCAGATACGCAGTATTTT; CDR3: CASTLQGADTQYF
V: TRBV6-1; J: TRBJ2-7; D: -; size: few; DNA: TGTGCCAGCAAACCCTTCGGCGGGGAGTCCTACGAGCAGTACTTC; CDR3: CASKPFGGESYEQYF
V: TRBV30; J: TRBJ1-2; D: -; size: few; DNA: TGTGCCTGGAGGGGTTACTATGGCTACACCTTC; CDR3: CAWRGYYGYTF
V: TRBV20-1; J: TRBJ2-5; D: TRBD2; size: few; DNA: TGCAGTGCATGGATCGGACTAGCGACCCCCAGTATACAAGAGACCCAGTACTTC; CDR3: CSAWIGLATPSIQETQYF
V: TRBV4-1; J: TRBJ1-2; D: TRBD1; size: -; DNA: TGCGCCAGCAGCCAAGAGAGAGGGGGCGCTTGGGGCTACACCTTC; CDR3: CASSQERGGAWGYTF
V: TRBV12-3/TRBV12-4; J: TRBJ2-6; D: -; size: -; DNA: TGTGCCAGCACCTTTGCTGGGTCTGGGGCCAACGTCCTGACTTTC; CDR3: CASTFAGSGANVLTF
V: TRBV20-1; J: TRBJ2-2; D: TRBD2; size: -; DNA: TGCTGTGCCAGGACTAGCGGGAGTCTTAGGCCCGGGGAGCTGTTTTTT; CDR3: CCARTSGSLRPGELFF
V: TRBV3-1; J: TRBJ2-1; D: TRBD2; size: many; DNA: TGTGCCAGCAGCCCAACTAGCGGACCTTACAATGAGCAGTTCTTC; CDR3: CASSPTSGPYNEQFF
V: TRBV27; J: TRBJ2-7; D: -; size: -; DNA: TGTGCCAGCGGAATCGGGGTACCCTACGAGCAGTACTTC; CDR3: CASGIGVPYEQYF
V: TRBV12-3/TRBV12-4; J: TRBJ1-5; D: -; size: many; DNA: TGTGCCAGCAGTTTGCGTGGCCCCCAGCATTTT; CDR3: CASSLRGPQHF
V: TRBV27; J: TRBJ2-1; D: -; size: -; DNA: -; CDR3: CASSTSSGRAKNEQFF
V: TRBV12-3/TRBV12-4; J: TRBJ1-5; D: TRBD1; size: -; DNA: TGTGCCAGCAGGTCCGGGACAGGTGGCAATCAGCCCCAGCATTTT; CDR3: CASRSGTGGNQPQHF
V: TRBV27; J: TRBJ1-4; D: TRBD1; size: few; DNA: TGTGCCAGCAGTCGCGACAGGGTGGATGAAAAACTGTTTTTT; CDR3: CASSRDRVDEKLFF
V: TRBV30; J: TRBJ2-3; D: TRBD2; size: many; DNA: TGTGCCTGGACTAGCGGGACTAGCACAGATACGCAGTATTTT; CDR3: CAWTSGTSTDTQYF
V: TRBV5-4; J: TRBJ2-3; D: -; size: few; DNA: TGTGCCAGCAGCTTGGCCTATGGAGATACGCAGTATTTT; CDR3: CASSLAYGDTQYF
V: TRBV5-1; J: TRBJ1-1; D: -; size: -; DNA: TGCGCCAGCAGAACCAAGAACACTGAAGCTTTCTTT; CDR3: CASRTKNTEAFF
V: TRBV7-9; J: TRBJ2-1; D: TRBD2; size: -; DNA: TGTGCCAGCAGCTTTAGCGGGAGTTTCAATGAGCAGTTCTTC; CDR3: CASSFSGSFNEQFF
V: TRBV10-2; J: TRBJ2-7; D: -; size: -; DNA: TGCGCCAGCGAGTCGGCTAGCTCTTACGAGCAGTACTTC; CDR3: CASESASSYEQYF
V: TRBV7-2; J: TRBJ2-1; D: TRBD2; size: many; DNA: TGTGCCAGCAGCCCCGGGACTAGCGGGAGCTCCTACAATGAGCAGTTCTTC; CDR3: CASSPGTSGSSYNEQFF
V: TRBV10-3; J: TRBJ2-3; D: TRBD1; size: -; DNA: TGTGCCATCAGTGAGTGGACAGGGGGCAGAGCAGATACGCAGTATTTT; CDR3: CAISEWTGGRADTQYF
V: TRBV20-1; J: TRBJ2-2; D: -; size: few; DNA: TGCAGTGCTTTTAAACACACCGGGGAGCTGTTTTTT; CDR3: CSAFKHTGELFF
V: TRBV5-1; J: TRBJ1-1; D: TRBD1; size: few; DNA: TGCGCCAGCAGCTGGACAGGGGAGGGTTCCACTGAAGCTTTCTTT; CDR3: CASSWTGEGSTEAFF
V: TRBV20-1; J: TRBJ2-1; D: TRBD2; size: -; DNA: TGCAGTGCTAGAGTAGGGGACTACTCCTACAATGAGCAGTTCTTC; CDR3: CSARVGDYSYNEQFF
V: TRBV7-8; J: TRBJ1-1; D: -; size: few; DNA: TGTGCCAGCTGCTTAGTCGGGCAGACGAACACTGAAGCTTTCTTT; CDR3: CASCLVGQTNTEAFF
V: TRBV15; J: TRBJ2-7; D: -; size: -; DNA: TGTGCCACCAGCGGTTGGGGGCAAGGAACCTACGAGCAGTACTTC; CDR3: CATSGWGQGTYEQYF